This T cell receptor (beta chain) was retrieved from a study of cytomegalovirus exposure and HLA in healthy donors. The study's findings and limits: The study labeled under 200 TCR beta chains cytomegalovirus-associated.

Comment on this clone: Its antigen remains unidentified.

The primer mix had 60 Vbeta and 13 Jbeta primers. The protocol was immunoSEQ multiplex PCR, while the TCRdb copy is restricted to in-frame clones and leaves out a portion. The repertoire holds some 160,000 clones, with roughly 85% as singletons. This CDR3 is 14 amino acids long. The germline V gene has CDR1 SGHVS and CDR2 FQNEAQ. V lost 5 bases and J lost 1, with 11 bases in between. The chain couples TRBV7-8 to TRBJ1-1, with a weak D call TRBD1 (6 bases). The sequenced sample was PBMCs. The receptor comes from a male donor in good health and CMV-seronegative. CDR3 in amino acids: CASSLWGQNTEAFF. The CDR3 coding sequence is TGTGCCAGCAGCCTCTGGGGGCAGAACACTGAAGCTTTCTTT.